Sequencing of this TCR beta chain was carried out in a study of CD8+ T cells in alopecia areata. Study-level results: Lesional scalp, notably in alopecia totalis/universalis, had clonality above that of normal scalp.

Treatment here: oral pan-JAK inhibitor, 5-10 mg twice daily. RNA extraction was followed by reverse transcription into cDNA, which acted as the sequencing template. Clones were read by immunoSEQ multiplex PCR, and TCRdb kept only the in-frame ones, dropping some. The sample includes 95,000 to 100,000 clones, around 55% of them seen just once. Germline assignment: CDR1 SGHAT and CDR2 FQNNGV. Losses at the gene ends were 4 bases for V and 4 bases for J; bases not matched to a gene: 7. The CDR3 has 15 amino acids. On this clone itself: Its target is unknown.

The origin of this receptor is a human donor with alopecia areata. This chain links TRBV11-2 with TRBJ1-3, with 7 bases aligning to TRBD1. The specimen comprised CD8+ T cells sorted from blood, sampled at week 4, from a patient treated with tofacitinib. CDR3 coding DNA: TGTGCCAGCAGCTCGCCGACAGGGAGCGGAAACACCATATATTTT. This encodes CASSSPTGSGNTIYF.